This entry lists 13 T cell receptor beta chains sequenced from one sample in a study of a mutant IDH1 vaccine in newly diagnosed glioma. Assay used: immunoSEQ multiplex PCR; TCRdb lists only in-frame clones, some missing. Of tens of thousands of clones in the sample, roughly 72% were seen once. Time point specified: week 11, during vaccination. The study gave 300 ug of mutant IDH1 20-mer peptide per vaccine dose, with topical imiquimod. The antigens these receptors bind are not known. This sample comprised peripheral blood mononuclear cells (PBMCs), obtained from a glioma patient whose treatment included an IDH1 peptide vaccine. The receptors were gathered from a man aged 18 to 30 with glioma. Some clones in this sample may be carry-over from other donors' samples.

V is TRBV6-5 and J is TRBJ2-7; D not resolved. Trimming took off 2 bases at V and 7 bases at J, with 9 bases between the two ends. Germline V gives CDR1 MNHEY, CDR2 SVGAGI. This CDR3 has 12 amino acids. CDR3 nucleotides: TGTGCCAGCAGTTACGGTCGTTTGGAGCAGTACTTC. Translated, it gives CASSYGRLEQYF.

A few counts support this clone. V is TRBV6-5 and J is TRBJ1-3; TRBD1 aligns across 10 bases. With 7 bases clipped from V and 4 bases from J, the junction kept 4 bases outside the gene matches. Per germline, CDR1 MNHEY and CDR2 SVGAGI. The CDR3 extends over 14 amino acids. The CDR3 DNA is TGTGCCAGCATTGACAGGGGGCGCGGAAACACCATATATTTT. Translating it yields CASIDRGRGNTIYF.

The rearrangement joins TRBV5-1 to TRBJ1-1; possibly TRBD1 for D (6 bases). CDR3 length equals 13 residues. Trimming removed 7 bases at V and 1 base at J, with 11 bases between. The germline V gene has CDR1 SGHRS and CDR2 YFSETQ. The CDR3 loop reads CASGPGQNTEAFF. As DNA, the CDR3 is TGCGCCAGCGGCCCGGGACAGAACACTGAAGCTTTCTTT. Looking up the rest from reference TRBV5-1 and TRBJ1-1 gives the full variable domain: KAGVTQTPRYLIKTRGQQVTLSCSPISGHRSVSWYQQTPGQGLQFLFEYFSETQRNKGNFPGRFSGRQFSNSRSEMNVSTLELGDSALYLCASGPGQNTEAFFGQGTRLTVV.

J is TRBJ2-7 and V is TRBV7-9, with D possibly matching TRBD2 (6 bases). The CDR3 runs to 13 residues. Germline V lookup: CDR1 SEHNR, CDR2 FQNEAQ (reference sequence). V lost 8 bases and J lost 5, with 16 bases in between. CDR3 coding DNA: TGTGCCAGCCTCAGGGAGGTCGGAGACGAGCAGTACTTC. It is translated as CASLREVGDEQYF. Complete variable domain (other parts from reference TRBV7-9 and TRBJ2-7): DTGVSQNPRHKITKRGQNVTFRCDPISEHNRLYWYRQTLGQGPEFLTYFQNEAQLEKSRLLSDRFSAERPKGSFSTLEIQRTEQGDSAMYLCASLREVGDEQYFGPGTRLTVT.

CDR3 bases: TGCAGCGGACTAGCGGGAGGAACAGATACGCAGTATTTT. Residues: CSGLAGGTDTQYF. The chain has TRBV29-1 and TRBJ2-3; the match to TRBD2 covers 13 bases. The CDR3 extends over 13 amino acids. V lost 7 bases to trimming and J lost 3 bases; unmatched junction nucleotides: 1. CDR1 is SQVTM, CDR2 ANQGSEA, per germline.

V and J are TRBV9 and TRBJ2-2; tentatively, D is TRBD1 (5 bases). CDR3 length: 17 amino acids. Germline loops: CDR1 SGDLS, CDR2 YYNGEE. The V and J ends lost 0 bases and 3 bases respectively, with 15 bases between them. The CDR3: CASSVVSGWKDTGELFF. The CDR3 DNA reads as TGTGCCAGCAGCGTAGTTTCAGGGTGGAAGGACACCGGGGAGCTGTTTTTT. The full variable domain, completed using reference TRBV9 and TRBJ2-2, is DSGVTQTPKHLITATGQRVTLRCSPRSGDLSVYWYQQSLDQGLQFLIQYYNGEERAKGNILERFSAQQFPDLHSELNLSSLELGDSALYFCASSVVSGWKDTGELFFGEGSRLTVL.

In its sample, this clone was seen a few times. The chain employs TRBV10-3 and TRBJ1-4; maybe TRBD1 (6 bases). The length of the CDR3 is 15 residues. The V end lost 3 bases, the J end lost 7 bases, and 15 bases lay between the germline ends. Germline assignment: CDR1 ENHRY and CDR2 SYGVKD. The CDR3: CAISEGGGQGEKLFF. The DNA of the CDR3 is TGTGCCATCAGTGAAGGGGGGGGCCAGGGTGAAAAACTGTTTTTT.

V and J are TRBV30 and TRBJ1-2; a weak D match, TRBD1 (5 bases). Trimming removed 4 bases from V and 4 bases from J, with 16 bases in between. The CDR3 covers 14 residues. Germline V lookup: CDR1 GTSNPN, CDR2 SVGIG (reference sequence). The CDR3 spells CAWTPVGGSYGYTF. Here the CDR3 DNA reads TGTGCCTGGACTCCTGTCGGGGGTAGCTATGGCTACACCTTC. The full variable domain, rest sourced from reference TRBV30 and TRBJ1-2, is SQTIHQWPATLVQPVGSPLSLECTVEGTSNPNLYWYRQAAGRGLQLLFYSVGIGQISSEVPQNLSASRPQDRQFILSSKKLLLSDSGFYLCAWTPVGGSYGYTFGSGTRLTVV.

Only a few counts were recorded for this clone. V and J are TRBV27 and TRBJ1-1, with 7 bases aligning to TRBD1. Trimming took 3 bases from V and 4 from J; bases not matched to a gene: 5. The CDR3 runs 14 residues. The germline V gene encodes CDR1 MNHEY and CDR2 SMNVEV (reference sequence). The CDR3 DNA reads as TGTGCCAGCAGTTTGAGGGGGCAGGGCACTGAAGCTTTCTTT. Encoded protein: CASSLRGQGTEAFF.

The chain carries TRBV12-5 and TRBJ1-5; D not certain. Trimming cost V 1 base and J 5 bases, with 3 bases left between them. Germline V CDR1 and CDR2: LGHNT, FRNRAP. The CDR3 has 12 residues. CDR3 protein: CASGLGYQPQHF. DNA for the CDR3: TGTGCTAGTGGTTTGGGTTATCAGCCCCAGCATTTT.

V is TRBV5-6 and J is TRBJ2-5; TRBD2 matches at 10 bases. This CDR3 has 16 residues. Germline CDR1 is SGHDT and CDR2 is YYEEEE. Germline trimming cut 2 bases from V and 0 bases from J; bases unmatched to any gene: 4. This CDR3 is CASSFGLAVYQETQYF. CDR3 DNA sequence: TGTGCCAGCAGCTTCGGACTAGCGGTGTACCAAGAGACCCAGTACTTC.

This clone was recorded only once. The V and J genes are TRBV30 and TRBJ2-5; TRBD2 agrees at 11 bases. Trimming took 4 bases from V and 6 from J; bases not matched to a gene: 7. The CDR3 is 14 amino acids. Germline V gene sequence: CDR1 GTSNPN, CDR2 SVGIG (reference sequence). The CDR3 is CAWTLLAGVKTQYF. DNA for the CDR3: TGTGCCTGGACCCTACTAGCGGGGGTCAAGACCCAGTACTTC. Full variable domain (outside the CDR3, taken from reference TRBV30 and TRBJ2-5): SQTIHQWPATLVQPVGSPLSLECTVEGTSNPNLYWYRQAAGRGLQLLFYSVGIGQISSEVPQNLSASRPQDRQFILSSKKLLLSDSGFYLCAWTLLAGVKTQYFGPGTRLLVL.

V and J are TRBV7-2 and TRBJ1-1; TRBD1 might be the D (5 bases). CDR3 size: 16 residues. Germline V gene lookup returns CDR1 SGHTA and CDR2 FQGNSA. Trimming took 5 bases from V and 1 from J, leaving 17 bases between them. The CDR3 spells CASSVGTGGGNTEAFF. CDR3 in DNA: TGTGCCAGCAGCGTGGGGACGGGCGGGGGGAACACTGAAGCTTTCTTT.